The clone carrying this T cell receptor (beta chain) was seen a few times. Antigen: not known. The record originates from a study of response to subunit inactivated influenza vaccine. Points from the study as a whole: The authors suggested that few new T cells are recruited per seasonal influenza vaccination.

CDR1 SGHRS and CDR2 YFSETQ come from the germline V gene. The CDR3 is 15 amino acids. V gave up 1 base and J gave up 8 bases, with 13 bases separating them. One entry per CDR3 protein results from TCRdb running MiXCR on the RT-PCR reads. The sample carries around 500,000 distinct CDR3 sequences, 10% to 11% recorded once. The TCR comes from a man aged 45-65 years who received an inactivated influenza vaccine. Sequencing was performed on PBMCs from blood, taken 40 to 50 days after vaccination. The chain has TRBV5-1 and TRBJ1-6, with D maybe TRBD1 (5 bases). The CDR3: CASSLRTGDHSPLHF. The CDR3 bases are TGCGCCAGCAGCTTGCGCACAGGCGATCATTCACCCCTCCACTTT.